This TCR beta chain was sequenced during a study of blood T cell repertoires in COVID-19. Authors' methods: Reference gene primer amplification gave nucleated cell count estimates. The repertoire was sequenced with immunoSEQ multiplex PCR; TCRdb's copy has only in-frame clones and lacks some. D and trimming were read from the DNA, whereas the V and J calls and clone size are those reported in that table. Among about 200,000 clones listed, approximately 90% were seen once. CDR3 length: 17 residues. Germline V CDR1 and CDR2: MNHNS, SASEGT. The V gene end was trimmed by 2 bases and the J gene end by 4 bases; junction bases not matched to a gene: 7.

The material sequenced was peripheral blood. The receptor was isolated from a man aged 50 or older with COVID-19, enrolled during active disease. The chain links TRBV6-1 to TRBJ2-1; 11 bases map to TRBD2. Here the CDR3 reads CASSELLAGDPYNEQFF. The CDR3, as DNA: TGTGCCAGCAGTGAACTACTAGCGGGGGATCCTTACAATGAGCAGTTCTTC.